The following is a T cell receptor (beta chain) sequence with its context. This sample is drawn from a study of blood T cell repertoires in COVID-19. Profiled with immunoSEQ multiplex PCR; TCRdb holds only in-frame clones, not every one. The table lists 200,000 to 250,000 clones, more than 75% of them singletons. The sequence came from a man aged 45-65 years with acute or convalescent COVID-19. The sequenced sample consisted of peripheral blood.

As DNA, the CDR3 is TGTGCCAGCAGCCAAGGAGTCCTTTCTAATGAAAAACTGTTTTTT. This gives the protein CASSQGVLSNEKLFF. The chain is built from TRBV3-1 (or the pseudogene TRBV3-2) and TRBJ1-4, with D unclear. V lost 1 base to trimming and J lost 3 bases, with 9 bases between them. The CDR3 extends over 15 amino acids. CDR1 and CDR2 from the germline V gene are LGHDT and YNNKEL (reference sequence).